This record looks at one TCR beta chain sequence and its context. The data were obtained in a study of blood T cell repertoires in COVID-19. Study background: The analysed material was cDNA or gDNA that came from T cells, B-cell-depleted T cells, or PBMCs.

In the original workflow: For nucleated cells, counts were estimated from reference gene primer amplification. Some clones are missing from TCRdb's copy, which holds only in-frame ones; the method was immunoSEQ multiplex PCR. V and J calls and clone size follow that table, whereas D and trimming were derived from the DNA. In the table there are about 220,000 clones, approximately 83% of which are singletons. This CDR3 is built from 16 residues. The germline V gene encodes CDR1 MNHEY and CDR2 SVGAGI. V shed 2 bases and J shed 4 bases, with 17 bases lying between them. This receptor was obtained from an older woman with acute or convalescent COVID-19. Material for sequencing was peripheral blood. The chain joins TRBV6-5 to TRBJ1-1; D gene uncertain. This chain's CDR3 is CASSYPGKGPGTEAFF. CDR3 coding DNA: TGTGCCAGCAGTTACCCGGGAAAGGGTCCGGGCACTGAAGCTTTCTTT.